One and the same sample provided the 25 T cell receptor beta chains below, sequenced in a study of blood T cell repertoires in COVID-19. Generated by immunoSEQ multiplex PCR, the TCRdb table keeps only in-frame clones and is missing some. The sample lists about 70,000 clones, roughly 87% seen once, with around 9.9% in the top ten. Sequenced sample: peripheral blood. The receptor source for this set is a woman aged 18-29 years with acute or convalescent COVID-19.

The sample holds one count of this clone. The chain is built from TRBV5-8 and TRBJ1-5; D uncertain. V lost 2 bases to trimming and J lost 6 bases, with 9 bases between them. The length of the CDR3 is 13 residues. The germline V gene has CDR1 SGHTS and CDR2 YDEGEE. The CDR3 DNA reads TGTGCCAGCAGCTTAACGGGTTCTCAGCCCCAGCATTTT. Translated, it gives CASSLTGSQPQHF.

The rearrangement uses TRBV7-2 and TRBJ2-3; 7 nucleotides align to TRBD2. The CDR3 runs 14 residues. Trimming removed 1 base from V and 6 bases from J; junction bases left unmatched: 4. Germline V CDR1 and CDR2: SGHTA, FQGNSA. This CDR3 is CASSLVWGGDTQYF. CDR3 bases: TGTGCCAGCAGCTTAGTTTGGGGGGGGGATACGCAGTATTTT. Drawing the rest from reference TRBV7-2 and TRBJ2-3, the complete variable domain is GAGVSQSPSNKVTEKGKDVELRCDPISGHTALYWYRQSLGQGLEFLIYFQGNSAPDKSGLPSDRFSAERTGGSVSTLTIQRTQQEDSAVYLCASSLVWGGDTQYFGPGTRLTVL.

The genes are TRBV27 and TRBJ1-6, with a weak D call TRBD1 (5 bases). This CDR3 has 14 amino acids. V shed 5 bases and J shed 9 bases, with 14 bases lying between them. The germline gives CDR1 MNHEY, CDR2 SMNVEV (reference sequence). The CDR3 protein is CASSQKNRFSPLHF. CDR3 DNA: TGTGCCAGCAGTCAAAAAAACAGGTTTTCACCCCTCCACTTT.

CDR3 nucleotides: TGCGCCAGCAGCCGGGCCTCGGTAGGGGGAAGTGAAAAACTGTTTTTT. Encoded protein: CASSRASVGGSEKLFF. This chain links TRBV4-1 with TRBJ1-4, with D maybe TRBD1 (6 bases). Trimming stripped 4 bases from V and 7 bases from J, with 19 bases between. Germline V gives CDR1 MGHRA, CDR2 YSYEKL. CDR3 size: 16 residues.

The chain uses TRBV28 and TRBJ1-5; a weak D match, TRBD1 (6 bases). In germline, CDR1 is MDHEN, CDR2 SYDVKM. The ends were cut back, 5 bases at V and 1 base at J, with 12 bases in the middle. The CDR3 has 15 residues. Here the CDR3 DNA reads TGTGCCAGCAGTCCAGGGGCCTACAGCAATCAGCCCCAGCATTTT. Its protein product is CASSPGAYSNQPQHF.

The J gene is TRBJ2-5, the V gene TRBV10-3; TRBD1 agrees at 8 bases. Germline lookup yields CDR1 ENHRY and CDR2 SYGVKD. This CDR3 comprises 13 residues. V was clipped by 10 bases and J by 2 bases; unmatched bases: 6. The DNA of the CDR3 is TGTGCCAGTAGGGGACAGGAACAAGAGACCCAGTACTTC. This encodes CASRGQEQETQYF.

This rearrangement joins TRBV6-6 to TRBJ1-6; 7 bases are a match to TRBD1. In germline, CDR1 is MNHNY, CDR2 SVGAGI (reference sequence). The V and J ends lost 4 bases and 7 bases, in that order; junction bases with no gene match: 7. The CDR3 sequence is 15 residues long. The CDR3 loop reads CASSSGTEINSPLHF. The CDR3 DNA sequence: TGTGCCAGCAGTTCCGGGACAGAGATAAATTCACCCCTCCACTTT.

The chain has TRBV30 and TRBJ1-2, with D perhaps matching TRBD1 (5 bases). V lost 0 bases, J lost 0 bases, and 14 bases lay in between. CDR3 size: 16 residues. CDR1 is GTSNPN, CDR2 SVGIG, per germline (reference sequence). CDR3 residues: CAWSVRSGVTNYGYTF. The CDR3 DNA sequence: TGTGCCTGGAGTGTACGGTCGGGGGTGACTAACTATGGCTACACCTTC.

This sequence joins TRBV28 and TRBJ1-2, with TRBD1 matching over 7 bases. Germline CDR1 is MDHEN and CDR2 is SYDVKM. V shed 3 bases, J shed 4 bases, and the junction held 5 bases outside the gene matches. The length of the CDR3 is 14 residues. The CDR3 is CASSFWRGPYGYTF. The CDR3 DNA is TGTGCCAGCAGTTTTTGGAGGGGGCCCTATGGCTACACCTTC.

The chain has TRBV27 and TRBJ1-4; D unresolved. Germline loops: CDR1 MNHEY, CDR2 SMNVEV (reference sequence). The CDR3 loop spans 15 amino acids. V was trimmed by 5 bases and J by 6 bases, leaving 16 bases between them. Written as DNA, the CDR3 is TGTGCCAGCAGTCCCCCCCCCGGGATACATGAAAAACTGTTTTTT. Its protein is CASSPPPGIHEKLFF.

The chain joins TRBV30 to TRBJ2-1; D gene uncertain. The CDR3 length is 13 residues. Per germline, CDR1 GTSNPN and CDR2 SVGIG (reference sequence). V dropped 3 bases and J dropped 0 bases, with 6 bases sitting between them. In DNA, the CDR3 is TGTGCCTGGAGCGCAGACTCCTACAATGAGCAGTTCTTC. Translated: CAWSADSYNEQFF.

This CDR3 is CASSPNRNTEAFF. For the CDR3, the DNA is TGTGCCAGCTCACCGAACAGGAACACTGAAGCTTTCTTT. This chain links TRBV18 with TRBJ1-1; no clear D. CDR3 length: 13 amino acids. Per the germline V gene, CDR1 is KGHSH and CDR2 is LQKENI. V dropped 3 bases and J dropped 1 base, with 6 bases sitting between them.

The V call is TRBV19, the J call TRBJ2-1, with TRBD1 matching over 8 bases. This CDR3 has 15 amino acids. V trimming: 5 bases; J trimming: 4 bases; junction bases outside the gene matches: 7. In germline, CDR1 is LNHDA, CDR2 SQIVND (reference sequence). CDR3 sequence: CASSSGTGQYNEQFF. The CDR3 DNA follows: TGTGCCAGTAGTTCAGGGACAGGACAATACAATGAGCAGTTCTTC.

The V and J genes are TRBV10-2 and TRBJ1-1, with D possibly being TRBD1 (6 bases). Trimming took off 8 bases at V and 0 bases at J, with 10 bases between the two ends. CDR3 length: 13 amino acids. Germline CDR1 WSHSY, CDR2 SAAADI. The DNA of the CDR3 is TGCGCCAGCGTGGGACACATGAACACTGAAGCTTTCTTT. Its translation: CASVGHMNTEAFF.

Only one count was recorded for this clone. The chain couples TRBV27 to TRBJ2-3; D is possibly TRBD2 (6 bases). Deletions cut 0 bases from V and 0 bases from J, with 10 bases between. The CDR3 covers 16 residues. Per the germline V gene, CDR1 is MNHEY and CDR2 is SMNVEV (reference sequence). CDR3 in amino acids: CASSLSGTGSTDTQYF. The CDR3 DNA reads as TGTGCCAGCAGTTTATCGGGGACTGGTAGCACAGATACGCAGTATTTT.

The V gene is TRBV6-2 or TRBV6-3, the J gene TRBJ1-1; D not certain. The germline V gene encodes CDR1 MNHEY and CDR2 SVGEGT. V was pared by 5 bases and J by 4 bases, with 14 bases between. The CDR3 consists of 14 residues. The CDR3 spells CASSIRGLGTEAFF. The CDR3, as DNA: TGTGCCAGCAGTATAAGAGGGTTGGGCACTGAAGCTTTCTTT.

This chain's CDR3 is CAWSRTGGLEAFF. Here the CDR3 DNA reads TGTGCCTGGAGTAGGACAGGGGGCCTTGAAGCTTTCTTT. The chain employs TRBV30 and TRBJ1-1; 11 nucleotides match TRBD1. CDR1 and CDR2 from the germline V gene are GTSNPN and SVGIG (reference sequence). V lost 2 bases, J lost 7 bases, and 3 bases stayed unmatched. The CDR3 spans 13 residues.

The chain joins TRBV29-1 to TRBJ1-1; the D is unclear. The V gene's germline CDR1 is SQVTM and CDR2 ANQGSEA. The CDR3 has 13 residues. The V end was cut by 4 bases, the J end by 2 bases, with 11 bases between. The chain's CDR3 is CSVGFSGNTEAFF. DNA for the CDR3: TGCAGCGTTGGTTTTTCAGGTAACACTGAAGCTTTCTTT.

The rearrangement links TRBV28 to TRBJ1-4; TRBD1 is a possible D gene (5 bases). The CDR3 is made up of 15 amino acids. Germline V gene data show CDR1 as MDHEN and CDR2 as SYDVKM. V lost 5 bases and J lost 3, with 13 bases in between. Here the CDR3 reads CASSPRGGANEKLFF. CDR3 coding DNA: TGTGCCAGCAGTCCGCGGGGCGGAGCTAATGAAAAACTGTTTTTT.

The chain is built from TRBV7-8 and TRBJ1-3, with TRBD1 matching over 8 bases. Germline V gene data show CDR1 as SGHVS and CDR2 as FQNEAQ. The CDR3 length is 12 residues. CDR3 nucleotide sequence: TGTGCGACAGGGGAGGTTGGAAACACCATATATTTT. It translates to CATGEVGNTIYF.

The V call is TRBV7-2, the J call TRBJ1-1, with 7 nucleotides matching TRBD1. V was pared by 5 bases and J by 1 base, with 7 bases of the junction left unmatched. This CDR3 has 15 amino acids. Germline V gives CDR1 SGHTA, CDR2 FQGNSA. The CDR3 loop reads CASSRQGTANTEAFF. In nucleotides, the CDR3 is TGTGCCAGCAGCCGCCAAGGGACAGCGAACACTGAAGCTTTCTTT.

This chain uses TRBV19 with TRBJ1-5; the D is unclear. The CDR3 is 13 residues long. Germline loops: CDR1 LNHDA, CDR2 SQIVND (reference sequence). Trimming left V 6 bases short and J 4 bases short, with 10 bases between. The CDR3 sequence: CASSPAVNQPQHF. The CDR3 DNA follows: TGTGCCAGTAGCCCAGCGGTAAATCAGCCCCAGCATTTT. The variable domain in full, completed from reference TRBV19 and TRBJ1-5, reads DGGITQSPKYLFRKEGQNVTLSCEQNLNHDAMYWYRQDPGQGLRLIYYSQIVNDFQKGDIAEGYSVSREKKESFPLTVTSAQKNPTAFYLCASSPAVNQPQHFGDGTRLSIL.

This chain links TRBV6-6 with TRBJ1-2; TRBD1 agrees at 7 bases. CDR1 MNHNY and CDR2 SVGAGI come from the germline V gene (reference sequence). This CDR3 is built from 13 residues. The J segment lost 7 bases and the V segment lost 4 bases, leaving 6 bases of the junction unmatched. The CDR3 DNA reads TGTGCCAGCAGTTCCGGACAGGCCCGTGGCTACACCTTC. Amino acid sequence: CASSSGQARGYTF.

The chain uses TRBV19 and TRBJ2-6; D is possibly TRBD1 (5 bases). CDR3 length: 15 amino acids. Germline lookup yields CDR1 LNHDA and CDR2 SQIVND (reference sequence). V was trimmed by 1 base and J by 2 bases, leaving 6 bases between them. CDR3 nucleotides: TGTGCCAGTAGTATAGGCAGGGCTGGGGCCAACGTCCTGACTTTC. Translation gives CASSIGRAGANVLTF. The whole variable domain, filled in from reference TRBV19 and TRBJ2-6, reads DGGITQSPKYLFRKEGQNVTLSCEQNLNHDAMYWYRQDPGQGLRLIYYSQIVNDFQKGDIAEGYSVSREKKESFPLTVTSAQKNPTAFYLCASSIGRAGANVLTFGAGSRLTVL.

The chain has TRBV7-9 and TRBJ2-6, with a weak D call TRBD2 (5 bases). The CDR3 has 15 residues. V was clipped by 0 bases and J by 2 bases, with 5 bases between them. The V gene's germline CDR1 is SEHNR and CDR2 FQNEAQ (reference sequence). The CDR3 reads CASSLAEAGANVLTF. The CDR3 DNA reads as TGTGCCAGCAGCTTAGCGGAGGCTGGGGCCAACGTCCTGACTTTC.